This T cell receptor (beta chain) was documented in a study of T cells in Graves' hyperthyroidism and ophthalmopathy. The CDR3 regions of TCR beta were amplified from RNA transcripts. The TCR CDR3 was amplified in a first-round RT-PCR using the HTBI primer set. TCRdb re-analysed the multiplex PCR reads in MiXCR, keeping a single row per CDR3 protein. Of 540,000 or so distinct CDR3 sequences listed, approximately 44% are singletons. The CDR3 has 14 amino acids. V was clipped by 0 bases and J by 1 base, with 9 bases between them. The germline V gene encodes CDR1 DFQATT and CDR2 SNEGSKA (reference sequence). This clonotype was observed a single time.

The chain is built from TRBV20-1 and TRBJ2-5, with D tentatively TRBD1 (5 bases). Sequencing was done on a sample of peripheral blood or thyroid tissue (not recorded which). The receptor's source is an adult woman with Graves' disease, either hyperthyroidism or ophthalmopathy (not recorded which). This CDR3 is CSARDQGSQETQYF. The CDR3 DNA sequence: TGCAGTGCTAGAGATCAGGGCAGCCAAGAGACCCAGTACTTC.